Presented here are 14 T cell receptor beta chains from one specimen sequenced in a study of CD8+ T cells in alopecia areata. Reverse transcribed after extraction, RNA yielded cDNA as the sequencing template. Here immunoSEQ multiplex PCR was the method, and the copy in TCRdb shows in-frame clones only, minus some. The data contain approximately 100,000 clones, less than 50% of them seen just once; the ten biggest clones take up approximately 0.79%. The sequenced sample consisted of CD4+ T cells sorted from blood. The receptors were gathered from a human donor with alopecia areata.

This clone was counted a few times. This sequence joins TRBV29-1 and TRBJ2-1; 8 nucleotides agree with TRBD2. Trimming removed 4 bases from V and 10 bases from J; junction bases left unmatched: 12. Germline assignment: CDR1 SQVTM and CDR2 ANQGSEA. The CDR3 is 14 amino acids. The CDR3: CSVAERESSGEQFF. For the CDR3, the DNA is TGCAGCGTTGCCGAGCGGGAGAGTTCCGGGGAGCAGTTCTTC.

The table lists this clone with a few counts. J is TRBJ2-4 and V is TRBV30, with a weak D call TRBD1 (5 bases). The ends were cut back, 2 bases at V and 7 bases at J, with 15 bases in the middle. This CDR3 contains 14 residues. Germline CDR1 and CDR2: GTSNPN and SVGIG (reference sequence). The CDR3 here is CAWSPSQGRNIQYF. As DNA, the CDR3 is TGTGCCTGGAGTCCCAGTCAGGGAAGGAACATTCAGTACTTC. The full variable domain, rest sourced from reference TRBV30 and TRBJ2-4, is SQTIHQWPATLVQPVGSPLSLECTVEGTSNPNLYWYRQAAGRGLQLLFYSVGIGQISSEVPQNLSASRPQDRQFILSSKKLLLSDSGFYLCAWSPSQGRNIQYFGAGTRLSVL.

The J gene is TRBJ2-1, the V gene TRBV21-1; the DNA was not used to check the table's D call, TRBD2. TRBV21-1 is classified as a pseudogene. This CDR3 has 15 amino acids. The CDR3 reads CASNDGESSYNEQFF. The CDR3 DNA follows: TGTGCCAGCAATGACGGGGAGAGCTCCTACAATGAGCAGTTCTTC.

This clone was seen a few times. V gene TRBV29-1 combines with J gene TRBJ2-5; 8 positions agree with TRBD1. Germline trimming cut 7 bases from V and 4 bases from J; bases unmatched to any gene: 5. CDR3 size: 12 residues. Germline assignment: CDR1 SQVTM and CDR2 ANQGSEA. The chain's CDR3 is CSARTGGETQYF. The CDR3 DNA sequence: TGCAGCGCACGCACAGGGGGAGAGACCCAGTACTTC.

In this sample, this clone turned up a few times. V gene TRBV30 combines with J gene TRBJ2-2, with D maybe TRBD1 (5 bases). CDR3 length: 14 residues. V was shortened by 4 bases and J by 6 bases, with 15 bases between the two germline ends. Germline V gives CDR1 GTSNPN, CDR2 SVGIG (reference sequence). The CDR3 bases are TGTGCCTGGACCAAATCCAGGGATGCCGGGGAGCTGTTTTTT. Translated: CAWTKSRDAGELFF.

This clone occurred a few times. The chain has TRBV2 and TRBJ2-5; 14 bases map to TRBD2. The germline gives CDR1 SNHLY, CDR2 FYNNEI. The trim removed 8 bases at V and 5 bases at J, leaving 10 bases unmatched. CDR3 length: 16 amino acids. For the CDR3, the DNA is TGTGCCAGCGCCCCTGGACTAGCGGGGGGCAGGGAGACCCAGTACTTC. Translating gives CASAPGLAGGRETQYF.

This clone came up a few times. The J gene is TRBJ1-4, the V gene TRBV29-1, with TRBD1 as a possible D gene (5 bases). The CDR3 sequence is 11 residues long. With 6 bases removed from V and 8 bases from J, the gap between germline ends came to 10 bases. Germline V gives CDR1 SQVTM, CDR2 ANQGSEA. The CDR3 protein is CSVVAGEKLFF. The CDR3 DNA sequence: TGCAGCGTGGTAGCAGGGGAAAAACTGTTTTTT.

The V call is TRBV29-1, the J call TRBJ2-7; TRBD2 matches at 8 bases. The CDR3 sequence is 18 residues long. In germline, CDR1 is SQVTM, CDR2 ANQGSEA. The CDR3 sequence: CRQARDGGLAGLEYEQYF. The CDR3 nucleotides read TGCAGACAGGCCCGGGACGGTGGGTTAGCGGGGTTGGAGTACGAGCAGTACTTC.

The genes are TRBV28 and TRBJ2-1, with 7 bases aligning to TRBD2. CDR1 and CDR2 (germline): MDHEN, SYDVKM. The ends lost 7 bases at V and 3 bases at J; junction bases unmatched: 9. This CDR3 is built from 15 residues. CDR3 residues: CASTPRERNYNEQFF. The CDR3 DNA is TGTGCCAGCACCCCGCGGGAGAGAAACTACAATGAGCAGTTCTTC.

This clone has a handful of counts. The genes are TRBV10-3 and TRBJ2-7, with TRBD1 identical over 9 bases. V trimming: 7 bases; J trimming: 5 bases; junction bases outside the gene matches: 9. The CDR3 is made up of 14 amino acids. CDR1 and CDR2 (germline): ENHRY, SYGVKD. CDR3 region: CAITPGQGRDEQYF. The CDR3 region has the DNA TGTGCCATCACCCCGGGACAGGGACGGGACGAGCAGTACTTC.

The J gene is TRBJ2-1, the V gene TRBV29-1; D may be TRBD1 (7 bases). Trimming cost V 1 base and J 3 bases, with 10 bases left between them. The CDR3 contains 14 residues. In germline, CDR1 is SQVTM, CDR2 ANQGSEA. The DNA of the CDR3 is TGCAGCGTTGAAGGACAGGGAGGCTACAATGAGCAGTTCTTC. The encoded protein is CSVEGQGGYNEQFF.

The gene calls are TRBV29-1 and TRBJ2-7; a weak D match, TRBD2 (6 bases). Germline CDR1 SQVTM, CDR2 ANQGSEA. Trimming cost V 3 bases and J 1 base, with 13 bases left between them. CDR3 length: 14 amino acids. CDR3 sequence reads: CSVDIGRGSYEQYF. The DNA of the CDR3 is TGCAGCGTTGATATCGGACGGGGGTCCTACGAGCAGTACTTC.

This clone has just a few counts. This chain joins TRBV2 and TRBJ2-7; 7 positions match TRBD1. The CDR3 totals 20 residues. Trimming at V came to 7 bases and at J to 3 bases, leaving 27 bases not matched to a gene. Germline V gene data show CDR1 as SNHLY and CDR2 as FYNNEI. The DNA of the CDR3 is TGTGCCAGCACCGGAATAGACAGGGCGGCTTGGGACCACGGAGACTACGAGCAGTACTTC. It encodes CASTGIDRAAWDHGDYEQYF.

The chain couples TRBV30 to TRBJ2-2, with D perhaps TRBD2 (7 bases). The CDR3 length is 14 residues. Germline-derived CDR1 and CDR2 are GTSNPN and SVGIG (reference sequence). V was trimmed by 3 bases and J by 6 bases, leaving 14 bases between them. The CDR3 DNA follows: TGTGCCTGGAGCCCGGCCGGGGGGCCCGGGGAGCTGTTTTTT. This translates into CAWSPAGGPGELFF.